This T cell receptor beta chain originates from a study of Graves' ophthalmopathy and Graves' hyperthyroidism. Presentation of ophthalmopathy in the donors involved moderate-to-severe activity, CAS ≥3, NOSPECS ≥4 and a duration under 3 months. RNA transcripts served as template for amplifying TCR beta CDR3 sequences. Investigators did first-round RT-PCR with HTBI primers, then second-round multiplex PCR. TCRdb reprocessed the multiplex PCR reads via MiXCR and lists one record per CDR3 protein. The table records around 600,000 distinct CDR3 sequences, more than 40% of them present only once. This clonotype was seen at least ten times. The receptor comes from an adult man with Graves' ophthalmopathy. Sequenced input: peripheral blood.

The CDR3 sequence is CASSLDLGYEQYF. CDR3 nucleotides: TGTGCCAGCAGCTTGGACCTCGGCTACGAGCAGTACTTC. The V gene is TRBV7-6, the J gene TRBJ2-7, with unresolved D. V gave up 3 bases and J gave up 3 bases, with 9 bases separating them. The CDR3 sequence is 13 residues long. Germline CDR1 SGHVS, CDR2 FNYEAQ.